These 6 T cell receptor beta chains were all obtained from the same sample, sequenced in a study of neoadjuvant anti-PD-1 for oral cavity cancer. TCRdb keeps only in-frame clones here, not all; method: immunoSEQ multiplex PCR. The sample contains about 24,000 clones, 26% of which appear only once. As for time point: after neoadjuvant nivolumab, at surgical resection. Sequenced here: tumor tissue, sampled after nivolumab (anti-PD-1) treatment. Every receptor here comes from a person aged 35-79 years with oral cavity squamous cell carcinoma.

This clone has a handful of counts. V is TRBV18 and J is TRBJ2-7; a weak D match, TRBD2 (6 bases). Trimming shortened V by 8 bases and J by 9 bases, and 26 bases separated the two germline ends. The CDR3 loop spans 15 amino acids. Looked up from germline, CDR1 is KGHSH and CDR2 is LQKENI. CDR3 nucleotides: TGTGCCAGCACGCCGCGGGACGGAAGAGCCGGGGGGCAGTACTTC. Translation: CASTPRDGRAGGQYF.

The table lists this clone with many counts. The rearrangement joins TRBV5-1 to TRBJ2-2, with D unclear. The V end was cut by 2 bases, the J end by 8 bases, with 16 bases between. Germline values: CDR1 SGHRS, CDR2 YFSETQ. The CDR3 sequence is 15 residues long. DNA for the CDR3: TGCGCCAGCAGCTTAAGGCGGCAAGATAGTGGGGAGCTGTTTTTT. Its protein is CASSLRRQDSGELFF. Full variable domain (rest looked up from reference TRBV5-1 and TRBJ2-2): KAGVTQTPRYLIKTRGQQVTLSCSPISGHRSVSWYQQTPGQGLQFLFEYFSETQRNKGNFPGRFSGRQFSNSRSEMNVSTLELGDSALYLCASSLRRQDSGELFFGEGSRLTVL.

This clone has a handful of counts. The chain combines TRBV2 with TRBJ2-2, with a tentative D call TRBD1 (5 bases). CDR1 and CDR2 (germline): SNHLY, FYNNEI. With 8 bases removed from V and 6 bases from J, the gap between germline ends came to 16 bases. The CDR3 runs 14 residues. CDR3 sequence (DNA): TGTGCCAGCGGGGCGGCCTTAGATGCCGGGGAGCTGTTTTTT. The encoded protein is CASGAALDAGELFF. Full variable domain (missing parts from reference TRBV2 and TRBJ2-2): EPEVTQTPSHQVTQMGQEVILRCVPISNHLYFYWYRQILGQKVEFLVSFYNNEISEKSEIFDDQFSVERPDGSNFTLKIRSTKLEDSAMYFCASGAALDAGELFFGEGSRLTVL.

This clone was counted only a few times. The chain is built from TRBV18 and TRBJ1-5; D unresolved. Per germline, CDR1 KGHSH and CDR2 LQKENI. Between the trimmed V and J ends, which lost 3 bases and 4 bases, there was a span of 4 bases. This CDR3 comprises 12 residues. The CDR3 DNA sequence: TGTGCCAGCTCACCCGGGAATCAGCCCCAGCATTTT. Translating gives CASSPGNQPQHF.

This sequence joins TRBV14 and TRBJ2-3; 9 bases match TRBD2. The germline V gene has CDR1 SGHDN and CDR2 FVKESK. The junction had 7 bases not matched to a gene; V was cut back by 7 bases and J by 2 bases. This CDR3 is built from 15 residues. In DNA, the CDR3 is TGTGCCAGCATGCGGGGGGGGCATATCACAGATACGCAGTATTTT. It codes for CASMRGGHITDTQYF.

Relative to its sample, this clone is medium-sized. The V and J genes are TRBV29-1 and TRBJ2-5, with D hard to call. V lost 6 bases and J 5 bases, leaving 10 bases between the germline ends. CDR1 and CDR2 (germline): SQVTM, ANQGSEA. There are 11 residues in the CDR3. The CDR3 DNA follows: TGCAGCGTCCCCCGGGCCGAGACCCAGTACTTC. This sequence encodes CSVPRAETQYF. Complete variable domain (other parts from reference TRBV29-1 and TRBJ2-5): SAVISQKPSRDICQRGTSLTIQCQVDSQVTMMFWYRQQPGQSLTLIATANQGSEATYESGFVIDKFPISRPNLTFSTLTVSNMSPEDSSIYLCSVPRAETQYFGPGTRLLVL.